This TCR beta chain was identified during a study of cytomegalovirus exposure and HLA in healthy donors. Germline V gives CDR1 MNHEY, CDR2 SMNVEV (reference sequence). The CDR3 totals 18 residues. V dropped 5 bases and J dropped 9; count of bases not matched to a gene: 18. Study outcomes and limitations: Three of the chains that were CMV-associated were confirmed in vitro to be specific for CMV antigens. In an earlier analysis, in 620 or so donors, most V segments appeared productive either ~87% or ~30% of the time.

Regarding this clone: Its antigen remains unknown.

It was with 60 Vbeta and 13 Jbeta primers that the PCR ran. The table came from immunoSEQ multiplex PCR; TCRdb's copy has only in-frame clones and leaves some out. Altogether roughly 220,000 clones are present, 80% to 90% being singletons, with the ten largest covering 2.5% to 3%. Though probably carrying unrecorded immune exposures, donors were nominally healthy at sampling. The sequenced sample consisted of PBMCs. The rearrangement links TRBV27 to TRBJ2-5; TRBD2 matches at 13 bases. The receptor comes from a man aged 30 to 39 in good health and CMV-seronegative. CDR3 loop: CASSPQTSGGPRQMSQYF. The CDR3 DNA is TGTGCCAGCAGTCCCCAGACTAGCGGGGGGCCCCGGCAGATGTCCCAGTACTTC.